Below, 9 T cell receptor beta chains from the same sample are listed, as sequenced in a study of cytomegalovirus exposure and HLA in healthy donors. In the PCR, 60 Vbeta and 13 Jbeta primers were used. Produced via immunoSEQ multiplex PCR; TCRdb's table is partial and in-frame only. Altogether about 120,000 clones are present, 77% being singletons, with the ten largest covering approximately 11%. Sequenced input: PBMCs. The receptors stem from a man aged 40-49 years in good health and CMV-seropositive.

The chain carries TRBV19 and TRBJ2-6, with TRBD1 as a possible D gene (5 bases). Germline assignment: CDR1 LNHDA and CDR2 SQIVND (reference sequence). The V and J ends lost 3 bases and 2 bases respectively, with 26 bases between them. The CDR3 spans 21 residues. The CDR3 bases are TGTGCCAGTAGTATCGGCTTTTGGCAGGGTGACTGGGTTCCTGGGGCCAACGTCCTGACTTTC. Translating it yields CASSIGFWQGDWVPGANVLTF. The complete variable domain, with remaining parts taken from reference TRBV19 and TRBJ2-6, reads DGGITQSPKYLFRKEGQNVTLSCEQNLNHDAMYWYRQDPGQGLRLIYYSQIVNDFQKGDIAEGYSVSREKKESFPLTVTSAQKNPTAFYLCASSIGFWQGDWVPGANVLTFGAGSRLTVL.

The chain combines TRBV11-3 with TRBJ1-2; D perhaps matches TRBD1 (6 bases). The CDR3 is 15 residues long. Trimming removed 5 bases from V and 4 bases from J, with 17 bases in between. Germline V gives CDR1 SGHNT, CDR2 YENEEA. The CDR3 DNA follows: TGTGCCAGCAGCCCCACCCGGGACACGTTCTATGGCTACACCTTC. Protein product: CASSPTRDTFYGYTF. The complete variable domain, with remaining parts taken from reference TRBV11-3 and TRBJ1-2, reads EAGVVQSPRYKIIEKKQPVAFWCNPISGHNTLYWYLQNLGQGPELLIRYENEEAVDDSQLPKDRFSAERLKGVDSTLKIQPAELGDSAVYLCASSPTRDTFYGYTFGSGTRLTVV.

This clone was counted a single time. V gene TRBV27 combines with J gene TRBJ1-3; D unresolved. V was shortened by 7 bases and J by 2 bases, with 12 bases between the two germline ends. Germline V gene lookup returns CDR1 MNHEY and CDR2 SMNVEV (reference sequence). This CDR3 spans 14 amino acids. The CDR3 sequence: CASKSAGPGNTIYF. The CDR3 nucleotides read TGTGCCAGCAAGTCGGCAGGCCCTGGAAACACCATATATTTT.

The J gene is TRBJ1-3, the V gene TRBV9, with a weak D call TRBD1 (6 bases). The germline V and J ends were trimmed by 4 bases and 2 bases, with 22 bases remaining between them. Germline CDR1 is SGDLS and CDR2 is YYNGEE. CDR3 length: 18 amino acids. The CDR3 here is CASSPRQGRSLAGNTIYF. As DNA, the CDR3 is TGTGCCAGCAGCCCGAGGCAGGGGCGCAGCTTGGCTGGAAACACCATATATTTT.

The CDR3 bases are TGCGCCAGCAGCCAGCAAAATCTAGGATACGAGCAGTACTTC. Translation: CASSQQNLGYEQYF. The chain links TRBV4-1 to TRBJ2-7; no reliable D call. Germline CDR1 MGHRA, CDR2 YSYEKL. This CDR3 is built from 14 residues. V lost 3 bases and J lost 4, with 13 bases in between.

The chain is built from TRBV19 and TRBJ2-7, with 7 positions matching TRBD2. In germline, CDR1 is LNHDA, CDR2 SQIVND (reference sequence). Trimming removed 3 bases from V and 2 bases from J; junction bases left unmatched: 4. The CDR3 is 14 amino acids. The CDR3 DNA reads TGTGCCAGTAGTATGGGGAGGGTCCCCTACGAGCAGTACTTC. Translation: CASSMGRVPYEQYF.

CDR3 in amino acids: CASSLGTENYGYTF. CDR3 bases: TGCGCCAGCAGCTTGGGGACAGAAAACTATGGCTACACCTTC. This chain joins TRBV5-1 and TRBJ1-2; possibly TRBD1 for D (6 bases). The CDR3 spans 14 residues. With 0 bases removed from V and 2 bases from J, the gap between germline ends came to 8 bases. The germline CDR1 and CDR2 sequences are SGHRS and YFSETQ.

This clone was counted only a few times. V and J are TRBV11-3 and TRBJ2-3; 16 bases fit TRBD2. The CDR3 spans 18 residues. With V trimmed by 5 bases and J by 3 bases, 8 bases remained unmatched. CDR1 and CDR2 (germline): SGHNT, YENEEA. The CDR3 DNA is TGTGCCAGCAGCCCCGGGACTAGCGGGGGGGCCTTTACAGATACGCAGTATTTT. Its translation is CASSPGTSGGAFTDTQYF. Drawing the rest from reference TRBV11-3 and TRBJ2-3, the complete variable domain is EAGVVQSPRYKIIEKKQPVAFWCNPISGHNTLYWYLQNLGQGPELLIRYENEEAVDDSQLPKDRFSAERLKGVDSTLKIQPAELGDSAVYLCASSPGTSGGAFTDTQYFGPGTRLTVL.

V usage is TRBV4-3 and J usage is TRBJ2-1; TRBD1 matches at 7 bases. CDR1 and CDR2 (germline): LGHNA, YSLEER. V shed 0 bases and J 0 bases; nucleotides not matched to a gene: 8. The CDR3 is made up of 18 amino acids. The CDR3 nucleotides read TGCGCCAGCAGCCAAGATCGGCGGACAGGAGCCTCCTACAATGAGCAGTTCTTC. Translating gives CASSQDRRTGASYNEQFF.